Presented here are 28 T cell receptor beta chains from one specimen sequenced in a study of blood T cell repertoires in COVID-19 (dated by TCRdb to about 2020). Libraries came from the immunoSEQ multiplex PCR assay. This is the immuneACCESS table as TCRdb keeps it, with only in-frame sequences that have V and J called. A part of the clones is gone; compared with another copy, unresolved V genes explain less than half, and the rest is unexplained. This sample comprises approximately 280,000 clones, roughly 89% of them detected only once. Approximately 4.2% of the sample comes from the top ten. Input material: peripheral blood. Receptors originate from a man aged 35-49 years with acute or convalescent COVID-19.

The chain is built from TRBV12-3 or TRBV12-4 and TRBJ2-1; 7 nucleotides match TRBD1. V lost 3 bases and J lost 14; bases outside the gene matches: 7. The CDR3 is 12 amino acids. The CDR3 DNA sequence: TGTGCCAGCAGTTTCACAGGGGCAGGGGAGTTCTTC. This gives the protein CASSFTGAGEFF.

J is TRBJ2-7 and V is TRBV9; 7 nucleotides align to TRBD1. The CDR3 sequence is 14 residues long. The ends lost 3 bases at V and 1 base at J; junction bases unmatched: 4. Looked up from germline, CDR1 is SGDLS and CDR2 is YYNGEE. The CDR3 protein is CASSAGTESYEQYF. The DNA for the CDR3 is TGTGCCAGCAGCGCCGGGACAGAATCCTACGAGCAGTACTTC.

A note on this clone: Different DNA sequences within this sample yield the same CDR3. For the CDR3, the DNA is TGTGCCAGCAGCTTGGGCGGGGCGAACACCGGGGAGCTGTTTTTT. Translation gives CASSLGGANTGELFF. V is TRBV5-4 and J is TRBJ2-2; maybe TRBD2 (6 bases). The V end lost 0 bases, the J end lost 0 bases, and 6 bases lay between the germline ends. The CDR3 extends over 15 amino acids. Germline CDR1 SGHNT, CDR2 YYREEE (reference sequence).

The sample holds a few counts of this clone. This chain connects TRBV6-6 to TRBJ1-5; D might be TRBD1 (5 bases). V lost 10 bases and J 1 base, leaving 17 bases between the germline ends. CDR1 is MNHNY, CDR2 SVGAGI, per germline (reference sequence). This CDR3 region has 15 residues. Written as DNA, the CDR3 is TGTGCCACCCTGGGGAGGGGTTTGAGCAATCAGCCCCAGCATTTT. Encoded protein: CATLGRGLSNQPQHF.

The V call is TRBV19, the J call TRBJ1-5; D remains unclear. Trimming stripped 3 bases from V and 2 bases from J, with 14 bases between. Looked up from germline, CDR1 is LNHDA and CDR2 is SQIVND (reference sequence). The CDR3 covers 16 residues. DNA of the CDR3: TGTGCCAGTAGTATGGAGGTCGGGAGAGGCAATCAGCCCCAGCATTTT. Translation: CASSMEVGRGNQPQHF.

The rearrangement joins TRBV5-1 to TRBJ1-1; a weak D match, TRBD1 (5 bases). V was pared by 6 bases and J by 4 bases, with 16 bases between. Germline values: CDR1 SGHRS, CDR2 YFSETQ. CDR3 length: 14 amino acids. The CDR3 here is CASKNTPGITEAFF. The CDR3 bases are TGCGCCAGCAAAAACACCCCAGGGATCACTGAAGCTTTCTTT.

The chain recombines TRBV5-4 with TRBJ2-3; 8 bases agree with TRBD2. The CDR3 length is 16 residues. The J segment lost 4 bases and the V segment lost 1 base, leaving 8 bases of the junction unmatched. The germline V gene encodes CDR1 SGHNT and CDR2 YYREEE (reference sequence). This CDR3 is CASSLYSRGAADTQYF. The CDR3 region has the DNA TGTGCCAGCAGCTTGTATTCGCGGGGGGCCGCAGATACGCAGTATTTT.

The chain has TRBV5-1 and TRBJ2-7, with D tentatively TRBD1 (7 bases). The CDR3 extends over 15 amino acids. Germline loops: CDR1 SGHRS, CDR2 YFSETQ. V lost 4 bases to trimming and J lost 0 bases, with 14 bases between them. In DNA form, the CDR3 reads TGCGCCAGCAGCCGCGGGACAGTCACCTCCTACGAGCAGTACTTC. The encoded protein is CASSRGTVTSYEQYF.

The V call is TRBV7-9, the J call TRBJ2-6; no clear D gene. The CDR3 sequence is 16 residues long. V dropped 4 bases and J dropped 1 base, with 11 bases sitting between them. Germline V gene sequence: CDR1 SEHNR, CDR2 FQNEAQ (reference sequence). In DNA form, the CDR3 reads TGTGCCAGCAGCTCCCTCTTAAATTCTGGGGCCAACGTCCTGACTTTC. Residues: CASSSLLNSGANVLTF.

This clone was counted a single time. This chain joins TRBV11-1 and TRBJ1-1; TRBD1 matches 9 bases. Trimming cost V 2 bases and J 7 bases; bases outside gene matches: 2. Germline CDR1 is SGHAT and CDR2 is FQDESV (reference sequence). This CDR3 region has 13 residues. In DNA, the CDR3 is TGTGCCAGCAGCTTAACAGGGGGCGGTGAAGCTTTCTTT. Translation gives CASSLTGGGEAFF.

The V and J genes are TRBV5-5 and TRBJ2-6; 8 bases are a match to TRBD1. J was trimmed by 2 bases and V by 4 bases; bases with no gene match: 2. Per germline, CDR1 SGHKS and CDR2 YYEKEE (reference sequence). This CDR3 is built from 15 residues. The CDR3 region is CASSETGAGANVLTF. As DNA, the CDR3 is TGTGCCAGCAGCGAGACAGGGGCTGGGGCCAACGTCCTGACTTTC.

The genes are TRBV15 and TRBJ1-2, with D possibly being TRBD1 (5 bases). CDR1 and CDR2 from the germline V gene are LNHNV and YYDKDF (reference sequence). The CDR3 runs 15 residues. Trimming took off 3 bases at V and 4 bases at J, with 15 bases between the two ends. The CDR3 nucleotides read TGTGCCACCAGCAGTATCAGGGCAGGACCCTATGGCTACACCTTC. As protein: CATSSIRAGPYGYTF.

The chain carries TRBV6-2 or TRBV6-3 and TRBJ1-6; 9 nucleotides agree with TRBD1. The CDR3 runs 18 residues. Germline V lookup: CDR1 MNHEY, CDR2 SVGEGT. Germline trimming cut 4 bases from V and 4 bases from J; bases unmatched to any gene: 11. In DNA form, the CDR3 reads TGTGCCAGCAGTTTCTTCCCTGGACAGGGGAAATATAATTCACCCCTCCACTTT. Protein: CASSFFPGQGKYNSPLHF.

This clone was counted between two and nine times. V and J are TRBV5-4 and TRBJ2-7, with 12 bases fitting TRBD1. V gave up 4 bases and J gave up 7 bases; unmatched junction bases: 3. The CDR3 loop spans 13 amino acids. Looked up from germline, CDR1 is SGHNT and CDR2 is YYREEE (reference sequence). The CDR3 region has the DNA TGTGCCAGCAGCGGGGACAGGGGGCGGGAGCAGTACTTC. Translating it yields CASSGDRGREQYF.

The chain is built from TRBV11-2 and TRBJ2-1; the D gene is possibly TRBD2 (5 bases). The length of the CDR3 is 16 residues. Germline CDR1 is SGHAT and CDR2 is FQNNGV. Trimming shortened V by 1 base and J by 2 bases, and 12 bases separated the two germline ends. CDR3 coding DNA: TGTGCCAGCAGCTTAGGTCCTAGCTCCCCCTACAATGAGCAGTTCTTC. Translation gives CASSLGPSSPYNEQFF.

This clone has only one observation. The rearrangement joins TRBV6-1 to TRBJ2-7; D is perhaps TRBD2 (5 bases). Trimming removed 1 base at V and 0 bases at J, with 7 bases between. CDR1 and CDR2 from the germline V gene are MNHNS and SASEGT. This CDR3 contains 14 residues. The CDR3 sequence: CASSEVGSSYEQYF. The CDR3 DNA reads TGTGCCAGCAGTGAAGTGGGGAGCTCCTACGAGCAGTACTTC.

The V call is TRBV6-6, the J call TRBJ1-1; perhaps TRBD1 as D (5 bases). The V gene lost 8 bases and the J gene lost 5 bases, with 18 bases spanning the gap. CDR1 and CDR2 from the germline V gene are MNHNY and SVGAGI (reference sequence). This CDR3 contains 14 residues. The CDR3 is CASVSSSGKTEAFF. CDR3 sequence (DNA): TGTGCCAGCGTTAGTTCATCAGGGAAGACTGAAGCTTTCTTT.

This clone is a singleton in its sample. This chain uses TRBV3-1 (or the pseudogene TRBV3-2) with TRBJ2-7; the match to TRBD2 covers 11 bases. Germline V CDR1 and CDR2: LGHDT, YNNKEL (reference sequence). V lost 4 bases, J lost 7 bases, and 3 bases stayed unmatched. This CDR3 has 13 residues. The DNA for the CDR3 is TGTGCCAGCAGCCGGCTAGCGGGGGGTGAGCAGTACTTC. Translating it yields CASSRLAGGEQYF.

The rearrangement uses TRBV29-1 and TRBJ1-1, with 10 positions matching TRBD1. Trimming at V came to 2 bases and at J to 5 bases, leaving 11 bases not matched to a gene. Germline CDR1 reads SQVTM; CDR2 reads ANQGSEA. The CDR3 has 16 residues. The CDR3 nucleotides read TGCAGCGTTGAAATAGGAAAAGGACAGGGGGGGACTGAAGCTTTCTTT. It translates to CSVEIGKGQGGTEAFF.

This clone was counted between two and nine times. The CDR3 DNA follows: TGTGCCAGCAGCGTAGCTAGCGGGGGGGTAACCTACAATGAGCAGTTCTTC. It specifies CASSVASGGVTYNEQFF. This chain joins TRBV9 and TRBJ2-1; 12 nucleotides line up with TRBD2. Per the germline V gene, CDR1 is SGDLS and CDR2 is YYNGEE. J lost 2 bases, V lost 0 bases, and 3 bases had no gene match. The CDR3 contains 17 residues. The full variable domain, completed using reference TRBV9 and TRBJ2-1, is DSGVTQTPKHLITATGQRVTLRCSPRSGDLSVYWYQQSLDQGLQFLIQYYNGEERAKGNILERFSAQQFPDLHSELNLSSLELGDSALYFCASSVASGGVTYNEQFFGPGTRLTVL.

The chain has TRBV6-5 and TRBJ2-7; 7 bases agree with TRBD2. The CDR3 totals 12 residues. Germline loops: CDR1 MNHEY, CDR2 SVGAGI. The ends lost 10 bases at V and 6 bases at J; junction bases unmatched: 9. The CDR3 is CATKRGGSEQYF. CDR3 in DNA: TGTGCCACCAAGCGGGGAGGGTCCGAGCAGTACTTC.

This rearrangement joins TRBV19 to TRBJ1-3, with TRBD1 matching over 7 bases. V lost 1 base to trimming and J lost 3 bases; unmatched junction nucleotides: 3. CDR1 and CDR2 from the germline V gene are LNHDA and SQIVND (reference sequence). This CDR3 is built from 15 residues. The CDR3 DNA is TGTGCCAGTAGTATAGGACAGGGATTTGGAAACACCATATATTTT. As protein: CASSIGQGFGNTIYF.

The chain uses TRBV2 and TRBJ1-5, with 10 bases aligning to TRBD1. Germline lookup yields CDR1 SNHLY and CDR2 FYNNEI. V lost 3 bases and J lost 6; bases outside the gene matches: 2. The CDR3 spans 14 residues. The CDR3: CASSDRTGGQPQHF. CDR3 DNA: TGTGCCAGCAGTGATCGGACAGGGGGTCAGCCCCAGCATTTT.

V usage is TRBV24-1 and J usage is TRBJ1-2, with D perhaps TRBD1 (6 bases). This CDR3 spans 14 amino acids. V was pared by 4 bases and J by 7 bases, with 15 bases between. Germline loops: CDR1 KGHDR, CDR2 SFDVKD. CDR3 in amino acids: CATSDPGVWGGYTF. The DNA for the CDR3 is TGTGCCACCAGTGACCCAGGGGTCTGGGGTGGCTACACCTTC.

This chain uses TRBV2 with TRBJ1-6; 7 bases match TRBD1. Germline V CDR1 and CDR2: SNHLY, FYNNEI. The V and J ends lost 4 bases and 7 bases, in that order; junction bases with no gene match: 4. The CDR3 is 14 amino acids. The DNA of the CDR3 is TGTGCCAGCAGTGCCGGGACAGAGAATTCACCCCTCCACTTT. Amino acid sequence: CASSAGTENSPLHF. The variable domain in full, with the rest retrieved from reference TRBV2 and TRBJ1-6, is EPEVTQTPSHQVTQMGQEVILRCVPISNHLYFYWYRQILGQKVEFLVSFYNNEISEKSEIFDDQFSVERPDGSNFTLKIRSTKLEDSAMYFCASSAGTENSPLHFGNGTRLTVT.

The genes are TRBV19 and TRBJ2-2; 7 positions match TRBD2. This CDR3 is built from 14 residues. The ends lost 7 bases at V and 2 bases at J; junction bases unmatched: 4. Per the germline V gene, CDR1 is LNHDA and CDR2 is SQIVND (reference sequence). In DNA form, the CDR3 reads TGTGCCAGTAAGGGGAGGGATAACACCGGGGAGCTGTTTTTT. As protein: CASKGRDNTGELFF.

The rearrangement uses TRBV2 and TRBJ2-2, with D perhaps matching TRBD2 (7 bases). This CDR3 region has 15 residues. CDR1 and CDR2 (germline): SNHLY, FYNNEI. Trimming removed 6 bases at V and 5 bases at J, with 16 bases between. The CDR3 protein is CASSGMGGGTGELFF. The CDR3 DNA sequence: TGTGCCAGCAGCGGTATGGGAGGGGGAACCGGGGAGCTGTTTTTT.

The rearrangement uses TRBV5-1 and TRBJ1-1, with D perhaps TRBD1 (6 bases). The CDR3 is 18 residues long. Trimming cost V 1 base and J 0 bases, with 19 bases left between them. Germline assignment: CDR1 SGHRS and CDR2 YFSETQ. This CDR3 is CASSLRVVRGTMNTEAFF. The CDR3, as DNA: TGCGCCAGCAGCTTGCGTGTGGTCAGGGGCACCATGAACACTGAAGCTTTCTTT.